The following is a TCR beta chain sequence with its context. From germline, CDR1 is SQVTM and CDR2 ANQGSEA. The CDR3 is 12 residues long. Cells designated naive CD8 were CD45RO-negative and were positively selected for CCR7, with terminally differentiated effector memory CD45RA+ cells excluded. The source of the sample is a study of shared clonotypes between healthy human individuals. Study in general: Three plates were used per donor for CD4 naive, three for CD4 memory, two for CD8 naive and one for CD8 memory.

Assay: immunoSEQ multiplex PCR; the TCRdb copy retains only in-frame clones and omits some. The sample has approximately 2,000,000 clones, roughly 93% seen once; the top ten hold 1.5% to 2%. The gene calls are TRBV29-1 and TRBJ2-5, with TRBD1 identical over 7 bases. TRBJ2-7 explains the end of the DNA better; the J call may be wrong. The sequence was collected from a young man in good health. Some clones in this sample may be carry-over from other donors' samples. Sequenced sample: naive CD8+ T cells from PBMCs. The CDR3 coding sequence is TGCAGCGTTAAAACAGGGGTCTACGAGCAGTACTTC. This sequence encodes CSVKTGVYEQYF.